This T cell receptor (beta chain) is from a study of shared clonotypes between healthy human individuals. Study-level information: A couple of female and a few male donors aged 18 to 49 were enrolled. Study-level results: Tissues were not sampled, only blood, and their repertoires likely differ.

A remark on this clone: As yet, its antigen is unknown.

V shed 6 bases, J shed 5 bases, and the junction held 13 bases outside the gene matches. CDR1 and CDR2 from the germline V gene are KGHSH and LQKENI. The CDR3 spans 16 residues. Replicate sorted-subset PCRs were loaded with around 220 ng DNA, 31,000 or so T cell genomes. Original analysis: Junction-only immunoSEQ data arrived without quality scores, meaning filtering differed. Here immunoSEQ multiplex PCR was the method, and the copy in TCRdb shows in-frame clones only, minus some. The V and J calls and clone size come from that table; D and trimming were worked out from the DNA. The table includes roughly 1.4 million clones, 98% detected once.

Sequenced sample: naive CD4+ T cells sorted from blood. Subset in this sample: CD45RA+ positively selected. This TCR derives from a young man in good health. The rearrangement links TRBV18 to TRBJ2-7, with 10 nucleotides matching TRBD2. The CDR3 DNA reads TGTGCCAGCTCCCTCGCATCTAGCGGGAGAGTCAACGAGCAGTACTTC. It encodes CASSLASSGRVNEQYF. The full variable domain, with the rest looked up from reference TRBV18 and TRBJ2-7, is NAGVMQNPRHLVRRRGQEARLRCSPMKGHSHVYWYRQLPEEGLKFMVYLQKENIIDESGMPKERFSAEFPKEGPSILRIQQVVRGDSAAYFCASSLASSGRVNEQYFGPGTRLTVT.